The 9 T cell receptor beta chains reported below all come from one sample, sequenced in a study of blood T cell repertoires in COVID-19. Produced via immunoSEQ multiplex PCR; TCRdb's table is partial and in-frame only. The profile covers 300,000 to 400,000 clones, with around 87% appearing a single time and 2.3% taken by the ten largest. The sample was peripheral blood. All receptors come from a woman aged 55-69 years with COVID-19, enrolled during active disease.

CDR3 protein: CASRLLGSYGYTF. The DNA of the CDR3 is TGTGCCAGCAGACTTTTAGGGAGCTATGGCTACACCTTC. The chain carries TRBV28 and TRBJ1-2; D remains unclear. V dropped 6 bases and J dropped 4 bases, with 12 bases sitting between them. Germline V lookup: CDR1 MDHEN, CDR2 SYDVKM. The CDR3 spans 13 residues.

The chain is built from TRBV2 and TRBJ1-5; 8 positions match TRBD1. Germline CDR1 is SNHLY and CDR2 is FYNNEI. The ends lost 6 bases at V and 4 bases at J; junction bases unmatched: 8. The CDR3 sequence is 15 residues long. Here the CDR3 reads CASRTPGQVNQPQHF. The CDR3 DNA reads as TGTGCCAGCAGAACACCGGGACAGGTTAATCAGCCCCAGCATTTT.

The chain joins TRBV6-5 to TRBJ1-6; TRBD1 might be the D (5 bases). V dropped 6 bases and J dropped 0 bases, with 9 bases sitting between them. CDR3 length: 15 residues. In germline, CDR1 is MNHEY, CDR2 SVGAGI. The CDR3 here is CASRVQGSYNSPLHF. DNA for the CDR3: TGTGCCAGCAGAGTTCAGGGCTCCTATAATTCACCCCTCCACTTT.

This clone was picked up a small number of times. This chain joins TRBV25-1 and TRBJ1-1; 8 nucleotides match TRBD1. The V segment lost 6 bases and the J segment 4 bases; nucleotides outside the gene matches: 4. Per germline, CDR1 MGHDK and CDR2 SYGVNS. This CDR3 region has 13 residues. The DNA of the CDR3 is TGTGCCAGCAGGGATACAGGGGGCACTGAAGCTTTCTTT. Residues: CASRDTGGTEAFF.

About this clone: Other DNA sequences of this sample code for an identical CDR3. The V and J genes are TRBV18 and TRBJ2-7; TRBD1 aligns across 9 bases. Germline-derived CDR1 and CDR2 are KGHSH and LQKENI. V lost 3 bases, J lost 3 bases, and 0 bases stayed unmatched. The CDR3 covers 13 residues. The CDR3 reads CASSPTGGYEQYF. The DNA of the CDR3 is TGTGCCAGCTCACCGACAGGGGGCTACGAGCAGTACTTC. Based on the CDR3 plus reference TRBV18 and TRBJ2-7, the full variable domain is NAGVMQNPRHLVRRRGQEARLRCSPMKGHSHVYWYRQLPEEGLKFMVYLQKENIIDESGMPKERFSAEFPKEGPSILRIQQVVRGDSAAYFCASSPTGGYEQYFGPGTRLTVT.

This CDR3 reads CASSKGTTNNEKLFF. CDR3 nucleotides: TGTGCCAGTAGTAAGGGGACAACGAATAATGAAAAACTGTTTTTT. This chain connects TRBV19 to TRBJ1-4; D may be TRBD1 (6 bases). The germline V gene encodes CDR1 LNHDA and CDR2 SQIVND (reference sequence). V lost 4 bases, J lost 4 bases, and 13 bases lay in between. The CDR3 sequence is 15 residues long.

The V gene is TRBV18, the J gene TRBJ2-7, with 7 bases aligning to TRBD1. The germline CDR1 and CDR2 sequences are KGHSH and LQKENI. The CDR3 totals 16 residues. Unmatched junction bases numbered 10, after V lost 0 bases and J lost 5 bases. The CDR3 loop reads CASSPPLGQATNEQYF. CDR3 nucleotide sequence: TGTGCCAGCTCACCACCGCTTGGACAGGCGACGAACGAGCAGTACTTC.

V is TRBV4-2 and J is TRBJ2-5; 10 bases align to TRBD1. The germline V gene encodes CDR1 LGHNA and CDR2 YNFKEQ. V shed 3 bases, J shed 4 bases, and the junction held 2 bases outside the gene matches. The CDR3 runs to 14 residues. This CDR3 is CASSQGQGRETQYF. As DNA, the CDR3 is TGTGCCAGCAGCCAGGGACAGGGGAGAGAGACCCAGTACTTC.

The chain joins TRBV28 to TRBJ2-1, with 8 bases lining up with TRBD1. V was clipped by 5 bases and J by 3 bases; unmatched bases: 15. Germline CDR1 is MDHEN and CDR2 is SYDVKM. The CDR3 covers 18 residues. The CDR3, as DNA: TGTGCCAGCAGTGCCACGGGACAGGACGCCAAGATCTACAATGAGCAGTTCTTC. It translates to CASSATGQDAKIYNEQFF.